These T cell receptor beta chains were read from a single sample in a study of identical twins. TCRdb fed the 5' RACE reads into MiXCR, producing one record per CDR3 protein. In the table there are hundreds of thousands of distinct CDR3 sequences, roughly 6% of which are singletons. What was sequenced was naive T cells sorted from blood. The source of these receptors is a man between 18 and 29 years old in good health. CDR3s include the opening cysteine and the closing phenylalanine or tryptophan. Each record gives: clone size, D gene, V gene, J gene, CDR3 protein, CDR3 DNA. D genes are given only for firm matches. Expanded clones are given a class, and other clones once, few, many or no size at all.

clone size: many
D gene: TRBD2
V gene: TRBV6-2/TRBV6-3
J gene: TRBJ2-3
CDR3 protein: CASSYPNPGLAGTTDTQYF
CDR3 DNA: TGTGCCAGCAGTTACCCGAACCCGGGACTAGCGGGAACAACAGATACGCAGTATTTT

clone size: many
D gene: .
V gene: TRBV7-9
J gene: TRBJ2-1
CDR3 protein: CASWGQGNNEQFF
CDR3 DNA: TGTGCCAGCTGGGGGCAGGGGAACAATGAGCAGTTCTTC

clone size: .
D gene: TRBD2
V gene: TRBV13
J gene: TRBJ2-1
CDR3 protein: CASSSLAGEGSYNEQFF
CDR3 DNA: TGTGCCAGCAGCTCGTTAGCGGGAGAGGGGTCCTACAATGAGCAGTTCTTC

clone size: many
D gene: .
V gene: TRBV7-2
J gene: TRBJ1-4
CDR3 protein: CASSRAGRKLFF
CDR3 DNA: TGTGCCAGCAGCCGCGCAGGCCGAAAACTGTTTTTT

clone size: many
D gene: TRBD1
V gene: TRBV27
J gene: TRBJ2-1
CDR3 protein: CASRIGTGGYNEQFF
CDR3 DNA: TGTGCCAGCAGGATTGGGACAGGGGGTTACAATGAGCAGTTCTTC

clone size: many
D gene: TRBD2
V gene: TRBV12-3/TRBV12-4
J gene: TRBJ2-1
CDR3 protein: CASREAGGTPKEFF
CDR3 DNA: TGTGCCAGCAGAGAAGCGGGAGGGACTCCTAAGGAGTTCTTC

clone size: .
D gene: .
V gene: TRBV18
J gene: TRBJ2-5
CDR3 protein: CASSPVYEGEETQYF
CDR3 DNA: TGTGCCAGCTCACCAGTATACGAGGGGGAGGAGACCCAGTACTTC

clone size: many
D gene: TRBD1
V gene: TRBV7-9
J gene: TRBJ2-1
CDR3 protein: CASRTGTYNEQFF
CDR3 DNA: TGTGCCAGCAGGACAGGGACGTACAATGAGCAGTTCTTC

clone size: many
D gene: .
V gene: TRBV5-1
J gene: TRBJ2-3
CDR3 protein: CASSLVLDTDTQYF
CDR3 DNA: TGCGCCAGCAGCTTGGTGTTGGACACAGATACGCAGTATTTT

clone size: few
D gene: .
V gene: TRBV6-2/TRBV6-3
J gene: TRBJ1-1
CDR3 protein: CASSITGEAFF
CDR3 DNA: TGTGCCAGCAGTATAACCGGGGAAGCTTTCTTT

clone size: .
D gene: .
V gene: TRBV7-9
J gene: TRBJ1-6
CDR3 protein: CASSLEGAESPLHF
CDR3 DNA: TGTGCCAGCAGCTTAGAAGGGGCTGAGTCACCCCTCCACTTT

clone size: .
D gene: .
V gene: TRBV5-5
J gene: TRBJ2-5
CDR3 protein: CASSIPKGETQYF
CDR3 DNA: TGTGCCAGCAGCATACCAAAGGGGGAGACCCAGTACTTC

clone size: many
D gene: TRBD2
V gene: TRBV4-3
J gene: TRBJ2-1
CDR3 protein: CASSHLGTSGNNEQFF
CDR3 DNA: TGCGCCAGCAGCCACTTAGGGACTAGCGGGAACAATGAGCAGTTCTTC

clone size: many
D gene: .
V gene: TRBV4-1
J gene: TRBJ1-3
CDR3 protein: CASSQVPISGNTIYF
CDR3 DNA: TGCGCCAGCAGCCAAGTTCCCATATCTGGAAACACCATATATTTT

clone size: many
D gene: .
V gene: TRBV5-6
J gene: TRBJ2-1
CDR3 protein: CASSSSLAVQFF
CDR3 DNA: .

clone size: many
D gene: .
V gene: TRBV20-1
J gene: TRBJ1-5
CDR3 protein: CSARPPSYSNQPQHF
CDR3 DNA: TGCAGTGCTAGGCCCCCCTCTTATAGCAATCAGCCCCAGCATTTT

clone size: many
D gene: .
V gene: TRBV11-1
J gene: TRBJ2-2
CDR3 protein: CASSSDRRELFF
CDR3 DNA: TGTGCCAGCAGCTCCGATCGACGGGAGCTGTTTTTT

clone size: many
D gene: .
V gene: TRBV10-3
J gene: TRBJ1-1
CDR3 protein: CAISDKVSQEAFF
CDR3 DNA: TGTGCCATCAGTGACAAGGTCTCCCAGGAAGCTTTCTTT

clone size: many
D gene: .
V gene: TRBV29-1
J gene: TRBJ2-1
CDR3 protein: CSVVPGNYNEQFF
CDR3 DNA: TGCAGCGTTGTTCCGGGGAACTACAATGAGCAGTTCTTC

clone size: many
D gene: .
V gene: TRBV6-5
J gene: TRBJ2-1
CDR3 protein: CASSYFPRENEQFF
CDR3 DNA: TGTGCCAGCAGTTACTTTCCCAGGGAAAATGAGCAGTTCTTC

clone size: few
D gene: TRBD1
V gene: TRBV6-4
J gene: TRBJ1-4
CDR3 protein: CASSEGNRGNEKLFF
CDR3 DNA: TGTGCCAGCAGTGAAGGGAACAGGGGTAATGAAAAACTGTTTTTT

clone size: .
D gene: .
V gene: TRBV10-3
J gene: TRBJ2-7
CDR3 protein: CAISESGVPYEQYF
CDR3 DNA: TGTGCCATCAGTGAGTCGGGGGTGCCGTACGAGCAGTACTTC

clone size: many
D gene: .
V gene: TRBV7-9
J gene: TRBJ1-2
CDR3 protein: CAVGRTNYGYTF
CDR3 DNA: TGTGCGGTAGGACGGACCAACTATGGCTACACCTTC

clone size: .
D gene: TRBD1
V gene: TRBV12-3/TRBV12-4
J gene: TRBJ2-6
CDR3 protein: CASNDRGSGANVLTF
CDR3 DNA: TGTGCCAGCAACGACAGGGGTTCTGGGGCCAACGTCCTGACTTTC

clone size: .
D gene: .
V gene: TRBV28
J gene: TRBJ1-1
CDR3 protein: CASSLSEGEAFF
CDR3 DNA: TGTGCCAGCAGTTTATCTGAGGGGGAAGCTTTCTTT

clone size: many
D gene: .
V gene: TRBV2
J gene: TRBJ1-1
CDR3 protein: CASRISGLMNTEAFF
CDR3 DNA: TGTGCCAGCAGAATTTCCGGGCTCATGAACACTGAAGCTTTCTTT

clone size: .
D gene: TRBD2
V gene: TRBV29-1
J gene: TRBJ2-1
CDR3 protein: CSGRGGREHNEQFF
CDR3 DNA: TGCAGCGGGAGGGGCGGGAGGGAGCACAATGAGCAGTTCTTC

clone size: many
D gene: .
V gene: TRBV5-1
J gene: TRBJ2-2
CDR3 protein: CASSEMQRHGELFF
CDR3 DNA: TGCGCCAGCAGCGAGATGCAGCGCCACGGGGAGCTGTTTTTT

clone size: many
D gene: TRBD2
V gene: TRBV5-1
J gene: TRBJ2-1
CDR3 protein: CASSPPLAGVAEQFF
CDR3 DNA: TGCGCCAGCAGCCCCCCTTTAGCGGGAGTGGCTGAGCAGTTCTTC

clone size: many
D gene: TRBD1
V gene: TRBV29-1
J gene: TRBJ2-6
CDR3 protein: CSVTGTASSGANVLTF
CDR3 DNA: TGCAGCGTGACCGGGACAGCCAGCTCTGGGGCCAACGTCCTGACTTTC

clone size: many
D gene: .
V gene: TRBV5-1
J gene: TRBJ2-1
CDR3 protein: CASSPGDQRNEQFF
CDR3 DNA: TGCGCCAGCAGCCCTGGGGACCAACGGAATGAGCAGTTCTTC

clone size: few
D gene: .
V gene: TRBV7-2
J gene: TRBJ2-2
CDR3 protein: CASSPRGAETGELFF
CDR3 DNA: TGTGCCAGCAGCCCAAGGGGGGCAGAAACCGGGGAGCTGTTTTTT

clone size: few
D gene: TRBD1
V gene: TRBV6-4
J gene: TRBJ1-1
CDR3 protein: CASRAGTGVTEAFF
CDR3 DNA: TGTGCCAGCAGGGCCGGGACAGGGGTCACTGAAGCTTTCTTT

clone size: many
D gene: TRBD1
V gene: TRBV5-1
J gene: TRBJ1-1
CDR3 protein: CASSEDRDTEAFF
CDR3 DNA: TGCGCCAGCAGCGAAGACAGGGACACTGAAGCTTTCTTT

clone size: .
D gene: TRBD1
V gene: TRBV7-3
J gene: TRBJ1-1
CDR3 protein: CASSLKWGGQTTEAFF
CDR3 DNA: TGTGCCAGCAGCTTAAAATGGGGGGGACAGACTACTGAAGCTTTCTTT

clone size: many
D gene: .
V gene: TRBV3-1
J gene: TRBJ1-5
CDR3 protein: CASSQEGQPQHF
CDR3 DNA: TGTGCCAGCAGTCAAGAAGGTCAGCCCCAGCATTTT

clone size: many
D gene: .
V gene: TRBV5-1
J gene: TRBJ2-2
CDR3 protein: CASSLESNTGELFF
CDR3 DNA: TGCGCCAGCAGCTTGGAATCGAACACCGGGGAGCTGTTTTTT

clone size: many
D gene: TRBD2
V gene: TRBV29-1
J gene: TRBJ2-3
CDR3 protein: CSVELAGTDTQYF
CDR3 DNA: TGCAGCGTTGAGCTAGCGGGCACAGATACGCAGTATTTT

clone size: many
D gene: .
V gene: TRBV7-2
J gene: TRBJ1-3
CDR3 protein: CASSLPSGNTIYF
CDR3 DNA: TGTGCCAGCAGCCTGCCTTCTGGAAACACCATATATTTT

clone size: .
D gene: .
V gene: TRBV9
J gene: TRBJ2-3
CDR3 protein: CASSPKGHGTDTQYF
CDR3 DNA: TGTGCCAGCAGCCCTAAGGGACACGGAACAGATACGCAGTATTTT

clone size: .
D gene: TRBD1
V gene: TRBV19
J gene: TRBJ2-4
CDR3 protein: CASSHGTGTKNIQYF
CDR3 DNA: TGTGCCAGTAGTCACGGGACAGGCACCAAAAACATTCAGTACTTC

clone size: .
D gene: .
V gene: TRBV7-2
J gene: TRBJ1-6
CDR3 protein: CASCLLLNSPLHF
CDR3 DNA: TGTGCCAGCTGTCTACTACTGAATTCACCCCTCCACTTT

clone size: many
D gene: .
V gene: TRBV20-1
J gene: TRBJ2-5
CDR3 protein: CSASYGVGETQYF
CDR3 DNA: TGCAGTGCTAGTTATGGGGTCGGGGAGACCCAGTACTTC

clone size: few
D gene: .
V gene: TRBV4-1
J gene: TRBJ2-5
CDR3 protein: CASSQVIGAETQYF
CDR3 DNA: TGCGCCAGCAGCCAAGTGATCGGGGCCGAGACCCAGTACTTC

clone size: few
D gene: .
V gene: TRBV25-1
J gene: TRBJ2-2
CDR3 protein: CASSERGWGGGELFF
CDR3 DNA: TGTGCCAGCAGTGAACGTGGGTGGGGTGGCGGGGAGCTGTTTTTT

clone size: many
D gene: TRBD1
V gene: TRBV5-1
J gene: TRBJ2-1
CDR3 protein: CASSPDGTVNNEQFF
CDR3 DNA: TGCGCCAGCAGCCCTGATGGGACAGTAAACAATGAGCAGTTCTTC

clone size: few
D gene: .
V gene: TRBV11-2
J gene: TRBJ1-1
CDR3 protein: CASSLSAGMNTEAFF
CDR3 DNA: TGTGCCAGCAGCTTAAGTGCAGGGATGAACACTGAAGCTTTCTTT

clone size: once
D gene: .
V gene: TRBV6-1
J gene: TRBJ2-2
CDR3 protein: CASLPTTGENTGELFF
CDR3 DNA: TGTGCCAGCCTCCCCACAACTGGCGAAAACACCGGGGAGCTGTTTTTT

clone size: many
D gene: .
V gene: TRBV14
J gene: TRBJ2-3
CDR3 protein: CASSQEVGSSTDTQYF
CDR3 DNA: TGTGCCAGCAGCCAAGAAGTTGGCTCTAGCACAGATACGCAGTATTTT

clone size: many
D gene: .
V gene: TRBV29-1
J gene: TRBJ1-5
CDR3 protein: CSVGEGAGWPQHF
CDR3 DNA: TGCAGCGTTGGAGAAGGAGCAGGATGGCCCCAGCATTTT

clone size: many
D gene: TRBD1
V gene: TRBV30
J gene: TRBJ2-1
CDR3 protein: CAWTPGGEQFF
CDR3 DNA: TGTGCCTGGACCCCAGGGGGTGAGCAGTTCTTC

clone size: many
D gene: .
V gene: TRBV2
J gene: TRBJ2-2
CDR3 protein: CASRGLRNTGELFF
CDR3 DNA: TGTGCCAGCAGGGGCCTCCGGAACACCGGGGAGCTGTTTTTT

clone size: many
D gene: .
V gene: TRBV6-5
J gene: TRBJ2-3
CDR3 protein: CASRGDTDTQYF
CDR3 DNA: TGTGCCAGCAGGGGGGACACAGATACGCAGTATTTT

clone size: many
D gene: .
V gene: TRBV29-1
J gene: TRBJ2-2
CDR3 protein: CSVEQVTNTGELFF
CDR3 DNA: TGCAGCGTTGAACAAGTTACGAACACCGGGGAGCTGTTTTTT

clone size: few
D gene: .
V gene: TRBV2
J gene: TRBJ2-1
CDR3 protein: CASNRGGNEQFF
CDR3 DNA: TGTGCCAGCAACAGGGGGGGCAATGAGCAGTTCTTC

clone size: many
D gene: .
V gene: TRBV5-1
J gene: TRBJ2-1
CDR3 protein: CASSQDNGEQFF
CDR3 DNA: TGCGCCAGCAGCCAGGATAACGGAGAGCAGTTCTTC

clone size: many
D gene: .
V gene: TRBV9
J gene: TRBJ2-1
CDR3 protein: CASSPRTYNEQFF
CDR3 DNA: TGTGCCAGCAGCCCACGGACCTACAATGAGCAGTTCTTC

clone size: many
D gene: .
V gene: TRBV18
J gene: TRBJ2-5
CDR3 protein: CASSGLRETQYF
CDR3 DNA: TGTGCCAGCTCTGGGTTAAGAGAGACCCAGTACTTC

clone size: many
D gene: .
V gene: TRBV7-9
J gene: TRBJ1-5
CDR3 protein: CASSHAGGGYQPQHF
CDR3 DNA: TGTGCCAGCAGCCATGCGGGTGGGGGGTATCAGCCCCAGCATTTT